A selection of T cell receptor beta chains follows, all from one sample in a study of cytomegalovirus exposure and HLA in healthy donors. Here immunoSEQ multiplex PCR was the method, and the copy in TCRdb shows in-frame clones only, minus some. The sample records under 150,000 clones, about four fifths being singletons. The sequencing sample was made of PBMCs. The receptors originated from a young man in good health and CMV-seronegative. CDR3s include the opening cysteine and the closing phenylalanine or tryptophan. Each record gives: clone size, D gene, J gene, V gene, CDR3 DNA, CDR3 protein. The D gene is left open where the match is weak. Rows may omit the clone size; those that give it use once, few, many or a size class.

- - TRBJ1-1 TRBV14 TGTGCCAGCAGCCGAGTCCGAGACACTGAAGCTTTCTTT CASSRVRDTEAFF
- TRBD1 TRBJ2-1 TRBV19 TGTGCCAGTATTCCTGGGTACGGGACAGGGGTCGATGAGCAGTTCTTC CASIPGYGTGVDEQFF
- - TRBJ1-1 TRBV18 TGTGCCAGCTCACCACTGGGCGATAACACTGAAGCTTTCTTT CASSPLGDNTEAFF
few - TRBJ1-1 TRBV6-1 TGTGCCAGCAGTGAATTTTCGTTGAACACTGAAGCTTTCTTT CASSEFSLNTEAFF
- TRBD1 TRBJ1-2 TRBV25-1 TGTGCCAGCAGTGATCACAGGGGGAGAAACTATGGCTACACCTTC CASSDHRGRNYGYTF
few - TRBJ1-4 TRBV4-3 TGCGCCAGCAGCCACGAGATTAATGAAAAACTGTTTTTT CASSHEINEKLFF
- - TRBJ2-7 TRBV29-1 TGCAGCGTTGAAGGCCTGACAGGCCTCTACTCCTACGAGCAGTACTTC CSVEGLTGLYSYEQYF
- - TRBJ1-5 TRBV7-2 TGTGCCAGCAGCTTAGCCCGGGGGGTTAATCAGCCCCAGCATTTT CASSLARGVNQPQHF
- - TRBJ2-1 TRBV5-1 TGCGCCAGCAGCTTGGAAGGGGGTGTCTACAATGAGCAGTTCTTC CASSLEGGVYNEQFF
- - TRBJ1-5 TRBV5-8 TGTGCCAGCAGCTTTCATGAGGGAGGTCAGCCCCAGCATTTT CASSFHEGGQPQHF
once TRBD2 TRBJ2-2 TRBV30 TGTGCCTGGAGTGTACGGGGACTAGCGGGAGTTTTTGCCGGGGAGCTGTTTTTT CAWSVRGLAGVFAGELFF
- TRBD1 TRBJ1-1 TRBV28 TGTGCCAGCTCAGGACAGGGGGCCGTTTTAAAGTCATCTGAAGCTTTCTTT CASSGQGAVLKSSEAFF
- - TRBJ1-1 TRBV11-2 TGTGCCAGCAGCAAGGACACGAACACTGAAGCTTTCTTT CASSKDTNTEAFF
- - TRBJ2-1 TRBV7-9 TGTTCCAGCAGCTTTACCCTACAGGGGAGGTCCTACAATGAGCAGTTCTTC CSSSFTLQGRSYNEQFF
- - TRBJ1-5 TRBV25-1 TGTGCCAGCAGTGACATGGGCCAGCCCCAGCATTTT CASSDMGQPQHF
- - TRBJ1-1 TRBV6-1 TGTGCCAGCAGTGCTACAGGGAACGCTGAAGCTTTCTTT CASSATGNAEAFF
- TRBD1 TRBJ1-5 TRBV18 TGTGCCAGCTCACCGCCCGGGACAGCTGGGAATCAGCCCCAGCATTTT CASSPPGTAGNQPQHF
- TRBD1 TRBJ2-4 TRBV27 TGTGCCAGCAGTTTAGGCGGGGACAGGGTCACCAAAAACATTCAGTACTTC CASSLGGDRVTKNIQYF
- - TRBJ2-1 TRBV7-2 TGTGCCAGCAGCTCCCGGCAGAGAGGCGCGGACAATGAGCAGTTCTTC CASSSRQRGADNEQFF
- - TRBJ1-3 TRBV14 TGTGCCAGCAGCCGAACATTGGCAGGAAACACCATATATTTT CASSRTLAGNTIYF
- TRBD2 TRBJ2-7 TRBV28 TGTGCCAGCAATCTATCCGGGTATAGCGGGAGCCTCACCTACGAGCAGTACTTC CASNLSGYSGSLTYEQYF
- - TRBJ2-1 TRBV25-1 TGTGCCAGCAGTGAATATAGGGGCTTGGGGCAGTTCTTC CASSEYRGLGQFF
- TRBD1 TRBJ1-1 TRBV2 TGTGCCAGCAGGTATACGCGACAGGGGGTAAGGACTGAAGCTTTCTTT CASRYTRQGVRTEAFF
- TRBD2 TRBJ2-5 TRBV19 TGTGCCACCAAGGGGGGCGGGAGGGCCCCAGAGACCCAGTACTTC CATKGGGRAPETQYF
- - TRBJ2-5 TRBV29-1 TGCAGCGTCGATGGAGGCAAGACCCAGTACTTC CSVDGGKTQYF
- - TRBJ2-5 TRBV2 TGTGCCAGCATGGAGGGACCTCGTAACGTGGAGACCCAGTACTTC CASMEGPRNVETQYF
- - TRBJ2-4 TRBV25-1 TGTGCCAGCAGTGAATCGGGGGTCGGGGCCAAAAACATTCAGTACTTC CASSESGVGAKNIQYF
- TRBD2 TRBJ2-7 TRBV4-2 TGTGCCAGCAGCCAAGACACCGGGACTAGCGGGTACGAGCAGTACTTC CASSQDTGTSGYEQYF
- TRBD1 TRBJ2-1 TRBV29-1 TGCAGCGCGGAGGATCCGGGACAGGGACCGAGCAATGAGCAGTTCTTC CSAEDPGQGPSNEQFF
- - TRBJ2-2 TRBV7-9 TGTGCCAGCATTCAGGGCGGGATTTCAGCCGGGGAGCTGTTTTTT CASIQGGISAGELFF
- - TRBJ1-2 TRBV9 TGTGCCAGCAGCGCCCCAACGTTCGGGGGGTCGGGGGGCTACACCTTC CASSAPTFGGSGGYTF
- - TRBJ1-6 TRBV2 TGTGCCAGTGCGTTGGGGGGGGTACGATCACCCCTCCACTTT CASALGGVRSPLHF
- - TRBJ1-2 TRBV7-2 TGTGCCAGCACCTCTTATGGTAGGGGCAGGGGCTACTATGGCTACACCTTC CASTSYGRGRGYYGYTF
- TRBD1 TRBJ2-5 TRBV18 TGTGCCAGCGGTTCCGGGACAGGGGTCGAGACCCAGTACTTC CASGSGTGVETQYF
- TRBD2 TRBJ2-1 TRBV18 TGTGCCAGCTCACCACCCGGACTAGCGGGAGGTCAAGTCAATGAGCAGTTCTTC CASSPPGLAGGQVNEQFF
- - TRBJ2-7 TRBV5-1 TGCGCCAGCAGCTTCGACGACAGCTACGAGCAGTACTTC CASSFDDSYEQYF
- TRBD2 TRBJ2-7 TRBV7-3 TGTGCCAGCAGCTCGCTAGCGGAGAGCTCCTACGAGCAGTACTTC CASSSLAESSYEQYF
- - TRBJ2-3 TRBV6-1 TGTGCCAGCAGTCCCCGAACGGGAGATACGCAGTATTTT CASSPRTGDTQYF
- - TRBJ2-5 TRBV19 TGTGCCAGTAGTAGGAAGTACAGTGTTCTATATGAGACCCAGTACTTC CASSRKYSVLYETQYF
once - TRBJ1-1 TRBV19 TGTGCCAGCACAGGCCTGAACACTGAAGCTTTCTTT CASTGLNTEAFF
- - TRBJ1-5 TRBV2 TGTGCCAGCAAAAAGGAGGGGAATCAGCCCCAGCATTTT CASKKEGNQPQHF
- TRBD2 TRBJ2-2 TRBV7-3 TGTGCCAGCAGCCACAGACTAGCGGGAAAAACCGGGGAGCTGTTTTTT CASSHRLAGKTGELFF
- - TRBJ1-6 TRBV7-3 TGTGCCAGCAGCCGAGGCTCCTATAATTCACCCCTCCACTTT CASSRGSYNSPLHF
- - TRBJ2-3 TRBV4-1 TGCGCCAGCAGCCAAGTGTTTCCGGGGTCAGATACGCAGTATTTT CASSQVFPGSDTQYF
- TRBD1 TRBJ1-4 TRBV7-9 TGTGCCAGCAGCTTAGGGATGGGACAGCTAAATCTGGAAAAACTGTTTTTT CASSLGMGQLNLEKLFF
- TRBD2 TRBJ2-1 TRBV18 TGTGCCAGCTCTACTGGGACTAGCGGAGCCTACAATGAGCAGTTCTTC CASSTGTSGAYNEQFF
- TRBD2 TRBJ2-1 TRBV11-3 TGTGCCAGCAGCTTATCGGGGACTAATTCCTACAATGAGCAGTTCTTC CASSLSGTNSYNEQFF
- - TRBJ2-2 TRBV5-4 TGTGCCAGCAGCTTGGCTCTGGTGGTAGACACCGGGGAGCTGTTTTTT CASSLALVVDTGELFF
- - TRBJ2-2 TRBV5-1 TGCGCCAGCAGCTTGGATCGTTATTATGCGAGCACCGGGGAGCTGTTTTTT CASSLDRYYASTGELFF
- TRBD1 TRBJ2-5 TRBV25-1 TGTGCCAGCATCGATGACAGGGTTCGAGAGACCCAGTACTTC CASIDDRVRETQYF
few - TRBJ1-1 TRBV4-1 TGCGCCAGCAGCCCCCTGGGAGGTATGAACACTGAAGCTTTCTTT CASSPLGGMNTEAFF
- TRBD2 TRBJ2-3 TRBV7-7 TGTGCTAGCAGCCTACTAGCGGGAGACGGAGAGGGCACAGATACGCAGTATTTT CASSLLAGDGEGTDTQYF
- TRBD1 TRBJ1-6 TRBV9 TGTGCCAGCAGCGTAGAGGGACAGGGGGCCGGTAATTCACCCCTCCACTTT CASSVEGQGAGNSPLHF
- TRBD2 TRBJ2-5 TRBV5-6 TGTGCCAGCAGCTCCCGACTAGCGGGAGTGGAGACCCAGTACTTC CASSSRLAGVETQYF
- - TRBJ2-1 TRBV11-2 TGTGCCAGCAGCTTAATTACAGGCTCCTACAATGAGCAGTTCTTC CASSLITGSYNEQFF
- TRBD1 TRBJ2-7 TRBV29-1 TGCAGCGTCCGCCCCGGGACAGTTTACGAGCAGTACTTC CSVRPGTVYEQYF
- TRBD1 TRBJ2-1 TRBV11-2 TGTGCCAGCAGCCCCGGGACAGGGGCAATCAGGGAGCAGTTCTTC CASSPGTGAIREQFF
- - TRBJ1-2 TRBV14 TGTGCCAGCAGCCAAAACACAGTGAACTATGGCTACACCTTC CASSQNTVNYGYTF
- TRBD2 TRBJ2-3 TRBV19 TGTGCCAGTAGTATAGCGGGGGGAAGCACAGATACGCAGTATTTT CASSIAGGSTDTQYF